There are many counts of the clone carrying this T cell receptor beta chain. This CDR3 contains 11 residues. Per germline, CDR1 SEHNR and CDR2 FQNEAQ (reference sequence). V lost 8 bases and J lost 11, with 12 bases in between. The sample originates from a study of regulatory T cells in long-lasting Graves disease. Time point specified: persistent/refractory GD, antithyroid drugs over 5 years with positive TRAb. With RNA extracted from PBMCs as input, the TCR library was made. Each of the patients was recruited from an endocrinology department situated in Xi'an, China. The authors built TCR beta libraries using iRepertoire HTBI primers and Arm-PCR of CDR3 regions. TCRdb called the multiplex PCR reads again in MiXCR, with one record for every CDR3 protein. This sample has over 450,000 distinct CDR3 sequences, with 20% to 25% found just once.

The sequences come from peripheral blood mononuclear cells (PBMCs), collected when the disease was refractory, from a patient treated with antithyroid drugs. The chain has TRBV7-9 and TRBJ1-4, with D perhaps TRBD1 (5 bases). The sequence was collected from a female donor with Graves disease. CDR3 amino acids: CASDAEGKLFF. The DNA of the CDR3 is TGTGCCAGCGATGCCGAGGGGAAACTGTTTTTT.